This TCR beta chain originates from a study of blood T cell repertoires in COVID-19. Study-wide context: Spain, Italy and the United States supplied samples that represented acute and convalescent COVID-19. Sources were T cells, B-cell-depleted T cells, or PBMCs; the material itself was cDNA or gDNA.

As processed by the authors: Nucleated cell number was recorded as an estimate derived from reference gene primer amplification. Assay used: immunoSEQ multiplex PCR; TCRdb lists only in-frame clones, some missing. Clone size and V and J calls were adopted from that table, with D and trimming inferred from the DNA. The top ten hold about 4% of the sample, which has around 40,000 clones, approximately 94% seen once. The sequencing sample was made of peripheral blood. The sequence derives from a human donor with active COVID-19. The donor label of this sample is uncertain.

The CDR3 sequence: CASSEALEQGVHGYTF. The CDR3 DNA follows: TGTGCCAGCAGTGAAGCGCTTGAACAGGGTGTACATGGCTACACCTTC. This rearrangement joins TRBV6-1 to TRBJ1-2; D is perhaps TRBD1 (6 bases). Germline CDR1 is MNHNS and CDR2 is SASEGT. Deletions cut 0 bases from V and 6 bases from J, with 17 bases between. There are 16 residues in the CDR3.